The rows below give T cell receptor beta chains drawn from one sample of a study of blood T cell repertoires in COVID-19. Method: immunoSEQ multiplex PCR; TCRdb's copy keeps in-frame clones and lacks some. The data contain just over 250,000 clones, around 80% of them singletons. Sample: PBMCs or T cells enriched from blood (not recorded which). The origin of the receptors is a man aged 25 to 40 with acute COVID-19. The CDR3 runs from the conserved cysteine through the conserved F or W. Clone size, where shown, is once, few, many, or a class for clones that have expanded.

v_gene | abundance | CDR3aa
TRBV9 | - | CASSVYGETQYF
TRBV27 | - | CASSSRGANTGELFF
TRBV7-2 | - | CASTPSGLAGDEQFF
TRBV28 | - | CASSLYPGGETNEQFF
TRBV24-1 | - | CATSDLLSGEGNEQFF
TRBV7-9 | once | CASSLYVEETQYF
TRBV6-5 | - | CASSYTYTGDGYTF
TRBV19 | - | CASSIGLNTDTQYF
TRBV24-1 | - | CATSDRLTDTQYF
TRBV30 | once | CAWRPTSSYNEQFF
TRBV19 | once | CATYSGGSEKLFF
TRBV5-4 | - | CASSLKGAYTGELFF
TRBV11-2 | once | CASSSPGTPGLAVNEQFF
TRBV28 | - | CASSLAGTYRGKAFF
TRBV19 | - | CASSIRLRDTEAFF
TRBV5-8 | - | CASSPGTGERAQHF
TRBV14 | - | CASSPDMNTEAFF
TRBV10-3 | - | CATRGSGLANTGELFF
TRBV11-3 | - | CASSLTSATNTDTQYF
TRBV3-1/TRBV3-2 | - | CASTGDNYGYTF
TRBV28 | few | CASSSPGNQPQHF
TRBV28 | few | CASSSSPGESYGYTF
TRBV5-6 | - | CASSWDSATYGYTF
TRBV5-1 | - | CASSLDGGGNQPQHF
TRBV5-1 | - | CASSRDSNSGNTIYF
TRBV6-5 | once | CASRIAGGDYGYTF
TRBV30 | few | CAWSIQGEAFF
TRBV2 | many | CASSVSRGNTEAFF
TRBV28 | once | CASKGLRGGTVYSNQPQHF
TRBV3-1/TRBV3-2 | - | CASSLRDRAGYTF
TRBV13 | - | CASSETGIGTEAFF
TRBV6-2/TRBV6-3 | - | CASSYSSRQETQYF
TRBV12-3/TRBV12-4 | - | CASSPQLKETQYF
TRBV9 | - | CASTTSAGNEQFF
TRBV10-3 | - | CAIRDKGNTEAFF
TRBV6-2/TRBV6-3 | - | CASSYQENTEAFF
TRBV4-1 | few | CASSQERPDTQYF
TRBV4-1 | - | CASSPGGTANEKLFF
TRBV6-5 | - | CASSYESRRANTEAFF
TRBV5-5 | - | CASSLVETGTNSPLHF
TRBV4-2 | - | CASSQATGNQETQYF
TRBV9 | - | CASSVGQGWTGELFF
TRBV18 | - | CASSPQTGTAQGAAFF
TRBV6-5 | once | CASSPRDSANSPLHF
TRBV29-1 | - | CSVPPRDRFTDTQYF
TRBV11-2 | - | CASSFQGEIYTGELFF
TRBV19 | - | CASGKGATGNTIYF
TRBV3-1/TRBV3-2 | - | CASSQGAGTGQETQYF
TRBV7-2 | few | CASSHGARGDTGELFF
TRBV19 | - | CASSMEDRGRPNTGELFF
TRBV7-2 | - | CASSLLGAGGYNEQFF
TRBV19 | - | CASSRTGQLGNTIYF
TRBV25-1 | many | CASSGSGARQETQYF